The rows below give T cell receptor beta chains drawn from one sample of a study of CD8 T cells in ankylosing spondylitis. Using its own MiXCR run on the 5' RACE reads, TCRdb lists one record per CDR3 protein. The data contain 150,000 to 200,000 distinct CDR3 sequences, around a sixth of them singletons. The sequencing sample was made of blood, either unsorted or a sorted T cell fraction (not recorded which). These receptors came from a male donor aged 5-30 years with ankylosing spondylitis or in good health (not recorded which). The CDR3 runs from the conserved cysteine through the conserved F or W. A D gene is named only where the DNA matches it firmly. Size tells how often a clone was seen (once, few, many) or the class of an expanded clone, and some rows leave it out.

>.|TRBJ2-1|TRBV29-1|TRBD2
CSVRAGGRDEQFF
TGCAGCGTCAGAGCGGGAGGCCGGGATGAGCAGTTCTTC
>.|TRBJ2-2|TRBV6-2/TRBV6-3|.
CASSYSGITGELFF
TGTGCCAGCAGTTACTCCGGGATTACCGGGGAGCTGTTTTTT
>many|TRBJ2-3|TRBV5-1|TRBD1
CASVRGTGVDTQYF
TGCGCCAGCGTGAGGGGGACAGGGGTCGATACGCAGTATTTT
>.|TRBJ2-2|TRBV18|.
CASSPGPTGELFF
TGTGCCAGCTCACCAGGTCCCACCGGGGAGCTGTTTTTT
>many|TRBJ1-3|TRBV7-2|TRBD1
CASSLVTGLVSGNTIYF
TGTGCCAGCAGCTTAGTGACAGGGTTGGTCTCTGGAAACACCATATATTTT
>many|TRBJ1-1|TRBV6-5|.
CASSPFWSAEAFF
TGTGCCAGCAGTCCTTTCTGGAGCGCTGAAGCTTTCTTT
>many|TRBJ2-2|TRBV20-1|.
CSARDRASTGELFF
TGCAGTGCTAGAGATCGGGCTTCCACCGGGGAGCTGTTTTTT
>.|TRBJ2-7|TRBV28|TRBD2
CASSSLRASGVLSSYEQYF
TGTGCCAGCAGCTCTTTGCGGGCTAGCGGGGTACTTAGCTCCTACGAGCAGTACTTC
>many|TRBJ2-5|TRBV10-3|TRBD1
CAISSDRALGETQYF
TGTGCCATCAGTTCGGACAGGGCACTAGGAGAGACCCAGTACTTC
>many|TRBJ1-1|TRBV3-1|.
CASGRDTEAFF
TGTGCCAGCGGTCGGGACACTGAAGCTTTCTTT
>few|TRBJ2-5|TRBV27|.
CASSFTGQTQYF
TGTGCCAGCAGTTTTACGGGCCAGACCCAGTACTTC
>many|TRBJ2-3|TRBV12-3/TRBV12-4|.
CASSFSGVNTDTQYF
TGTGCCAGCAGTTTCTCGGGGGTTAACACAGATACGCAGTATTTT
>few|TRBJ1-2|TRBV6-5|TRBD1
CASKLGQGAPGYTF
TGTGCCAGTAAATTGGGACAGGGGGCGCCTGGCTACACCTTC
>many|TRBJ2-7|TRBV7-2|TRBD1
CASSFSVQGSYEQYF
TGTGCCAGCAGCTTTAGCGTACAGGGGAGCTACGAGCAGTACTTC
>many|TRBJ2-3|TRBV21-1|.
CASSRGSCSRYTDTQYF
TGTGCCAGCAGCAGGGGTAGCTGCAGCCGGTACACAGATACGCAGTATTTT
>once|TRBJ1-2|TRBV6-5|.
CASSRNPGYGYTF
TGTGCCAGCAGCCGCAATCCAGGCTATGGCTACACCTTC
>many|TRBJ2-1|TRBV20-1|.
CSASGRGEQFF
TGCAGTGCTAGCGGGAGAGGGGAGCAGTTCTTC
>many|TRBJ2-1|TRBV20-1|TRBD2
CSATSGRANEQFF
TGCAGTGCAACTAGCGGGAGGGCCAATGAGCAGTTCTTC
>many|TRBJ1-3|TRBV6-6|TRBD1
CASSYSEGANTIYF
TGTGCCAGCAGTTACTCTGAGGGGGCAAACACCATATATTTT
>many|TRBJ2-5|TRBV5-1|TRBD2
CASSLASGRRLQETQYF
TGCGCCAGCAGCTTGGCTAGCGGGAGACGGCTCCAAGAGACCCAGTACTTC
>few|TRBJ2-1|TRBV30|TRBD2
CAWSTRLAGGGSYNEQFF
TGTGCCTGGAGTACACGACTAGCGGGAGGGGGCTCCTACAATGAGCAGTTCTTC
>many|TRBJ2-2|TRBV25-1|.
CASSESRVIGELFF
TGTGCCAGCAGTGAATCAAGGGTGATCGGGGAGCTGTTTTTT
>.|TRBJ2-1|TRBV18|TRBD1
CASSPPVGTGAYNEQFF
TGTGCCAGCTCACCACCGGTCGGGACAGGGGCCTACAATGAGCAGTTCTTC
>.|TRBJ2-1|TRBV27|.
CASSNRDTTYNEQFF
TGTGCCAGCAGTAATCGAGATACTACCTACAATGAGCAGTTCTTC
>few|TRBJ2-1|TRBV18|.
CASSPLGVTSYNEQFF
TGTGCCAGCTCACCCCTGGGAGTTACGTCCTACAATGAGCAGTTCTTC
>many|TRBJ1-5|TRBV12-3/TRBV12-4|TRBD1
CASSPGQVSNQPQHF
TGTGCCAGCAGCCCCGGACAGGTTAGCAATCAGCCCCAGCATTTT